This T cell receptor beta chain derives from a study of CD8 T cells in ankylosing spondylitis. General study findings and limits: Blood of patients with ankylosing spondylitis appeared to be characterized by a TCR beta motif of about 8 highly homologous variants.

The sample holds many counts of this clonotype. What it binds is unknown. Using its own MiXCR run on the 5' RACE reads, TCRdb lists one record per CDR3 protein. In the table there are roughly 46,000 distinct CDR3 sequences, more than 3% of which are singletons. Germline CDR1 SGDLS, CDR2 YYNGEE. There are 14 residues in the CDR3. With 0 bases removed from V and 10 bases from J, the gap between germline ends came to 14 bases. This clonotype originated in a female donor with ankylosing spondylitis or in good health (not recorded which). V and J are TRBV9 and TRBJ2-1; D is undetermined. Sequences were obtained from blood, either unsorted or a sorted T cell fraction (not recorded which). CDR3 sequence: CASSVGWGRQEQFF. The CDR3 DNA sequence: TGTGCCAGCAGCGTAGGGTGGGGAAGGCAGGAGCAGTTCTTC.